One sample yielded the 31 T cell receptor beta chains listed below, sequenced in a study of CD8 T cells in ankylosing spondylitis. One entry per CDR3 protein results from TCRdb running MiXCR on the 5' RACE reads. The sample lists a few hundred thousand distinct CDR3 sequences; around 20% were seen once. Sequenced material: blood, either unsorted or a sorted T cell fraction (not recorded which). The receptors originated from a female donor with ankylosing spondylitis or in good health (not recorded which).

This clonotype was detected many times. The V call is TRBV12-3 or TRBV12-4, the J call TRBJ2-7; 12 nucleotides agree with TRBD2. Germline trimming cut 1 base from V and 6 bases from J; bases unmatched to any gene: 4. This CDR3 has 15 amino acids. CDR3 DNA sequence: TGTGCCAGCAGTTTAGAACTAGCGGGAGGCGGCGAGCAGTACTTC. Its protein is CASSLELAGGGEQYF.

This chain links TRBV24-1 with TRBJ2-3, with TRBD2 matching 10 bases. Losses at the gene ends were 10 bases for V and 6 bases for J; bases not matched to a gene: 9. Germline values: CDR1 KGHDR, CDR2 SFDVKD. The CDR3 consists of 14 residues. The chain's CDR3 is CATSLAGAQDTQYF. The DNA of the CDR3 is TGTGCCACAAGTCTAGCGGGAGCACAGGATACGCAGTATTTT.

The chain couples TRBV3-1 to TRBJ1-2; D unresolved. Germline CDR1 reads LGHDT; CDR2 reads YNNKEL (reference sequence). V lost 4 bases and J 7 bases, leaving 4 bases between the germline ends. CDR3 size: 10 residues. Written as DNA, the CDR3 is TGTGCCAGCAGCCTTCTTGGCTACACCTTC. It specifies CASSLLGYTF.

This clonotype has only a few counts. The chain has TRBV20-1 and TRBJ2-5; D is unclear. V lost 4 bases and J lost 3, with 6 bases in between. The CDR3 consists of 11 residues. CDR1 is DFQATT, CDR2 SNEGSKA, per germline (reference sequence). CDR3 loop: CSAIDEETQYF. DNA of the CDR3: TGCAGTGCTATCGACGAAGAGACCCAGTACTTC.

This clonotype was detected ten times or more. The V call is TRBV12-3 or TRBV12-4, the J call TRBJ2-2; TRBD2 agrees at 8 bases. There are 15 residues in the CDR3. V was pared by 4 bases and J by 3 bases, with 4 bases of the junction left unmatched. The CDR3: CASSWREVDTGELFF. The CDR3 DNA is TGTGCCAGCAGTTGGCGGGAGGTGGACACCGGGGAGCTGTTTTTT.

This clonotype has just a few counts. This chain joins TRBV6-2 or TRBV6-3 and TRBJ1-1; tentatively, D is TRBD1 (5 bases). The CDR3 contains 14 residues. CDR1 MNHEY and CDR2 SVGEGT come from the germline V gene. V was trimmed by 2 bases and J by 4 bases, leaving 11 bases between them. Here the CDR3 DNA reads TGTGCCAGCAGTTACGTGGCGGGGGGCACTGAAGCTTTCTTT. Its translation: CASSYVAGGTEAFF.

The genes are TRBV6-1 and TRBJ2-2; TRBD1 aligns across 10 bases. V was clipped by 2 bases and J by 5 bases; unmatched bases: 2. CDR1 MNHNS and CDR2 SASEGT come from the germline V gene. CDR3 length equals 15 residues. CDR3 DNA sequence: TGTGCCAGCAGTGAAAGACAGGGGGCAACCGGGGAGCTGTTTTTT. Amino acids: CASSERQGATGELFF.

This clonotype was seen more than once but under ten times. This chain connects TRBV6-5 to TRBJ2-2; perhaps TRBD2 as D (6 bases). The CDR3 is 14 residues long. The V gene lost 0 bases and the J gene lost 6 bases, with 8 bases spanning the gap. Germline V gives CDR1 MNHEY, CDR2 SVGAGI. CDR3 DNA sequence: TGTGCCAGCAGTTACTCCCGCGGGGCCGGGGAGCTGTTTTTT. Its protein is CASSYSRGAGELFF.

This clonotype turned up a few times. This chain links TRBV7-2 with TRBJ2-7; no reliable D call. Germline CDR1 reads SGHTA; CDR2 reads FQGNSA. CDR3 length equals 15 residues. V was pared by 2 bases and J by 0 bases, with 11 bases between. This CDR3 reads CASSLFGPSSYEQYF. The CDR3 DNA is TGTGCCAGCAGCTTATTCGGGCCGAGCTCCTACGAGCAGTACTTC.

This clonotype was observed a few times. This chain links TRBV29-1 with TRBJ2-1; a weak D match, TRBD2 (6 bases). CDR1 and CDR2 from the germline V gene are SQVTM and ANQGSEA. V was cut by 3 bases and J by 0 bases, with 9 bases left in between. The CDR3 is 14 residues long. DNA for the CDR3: TGCAGCGTTGAGGGGGGAACCTCCTACAATGAGCAGTTCTTC. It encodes CSVEGGTSYNEQFF.

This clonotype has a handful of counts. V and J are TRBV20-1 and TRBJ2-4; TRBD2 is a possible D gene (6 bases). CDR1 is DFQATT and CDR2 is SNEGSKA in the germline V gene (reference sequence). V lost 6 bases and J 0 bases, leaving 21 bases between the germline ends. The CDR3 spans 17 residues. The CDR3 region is CSASGGTLFLAKNIQYF. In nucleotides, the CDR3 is TGCAGTGCCTCAGGCGGGACGCTCTTTCTAGCCAAAAACATTCAGTACTTC.

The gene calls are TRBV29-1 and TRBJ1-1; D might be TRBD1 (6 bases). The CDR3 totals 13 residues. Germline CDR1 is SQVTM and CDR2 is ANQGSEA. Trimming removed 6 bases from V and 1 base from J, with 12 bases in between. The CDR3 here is CSVSRGGNTEAFF. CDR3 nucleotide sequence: TGCAGCGTGTCGAGGGGGGGGAACACTGAAGCTTTCTTT.

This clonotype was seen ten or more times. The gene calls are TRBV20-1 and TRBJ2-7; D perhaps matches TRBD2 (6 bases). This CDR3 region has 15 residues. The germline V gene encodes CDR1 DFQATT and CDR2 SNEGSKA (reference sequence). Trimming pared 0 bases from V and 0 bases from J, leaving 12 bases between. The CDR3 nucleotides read TGCAGTGCTAGAGAGGGCGGGAACCCCTCCTACGAGCAGTACTTC. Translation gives CSAREGGNPSYEQYF.

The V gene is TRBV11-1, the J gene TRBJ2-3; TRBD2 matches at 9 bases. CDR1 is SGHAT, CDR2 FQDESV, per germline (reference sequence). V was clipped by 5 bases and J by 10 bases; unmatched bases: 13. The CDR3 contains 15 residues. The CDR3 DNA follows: TGTGCCAGCAGCATCAGTTTAGCGGGAGCAAACGCGCAGTATTTT. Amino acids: CASSISLAGANAQYF.

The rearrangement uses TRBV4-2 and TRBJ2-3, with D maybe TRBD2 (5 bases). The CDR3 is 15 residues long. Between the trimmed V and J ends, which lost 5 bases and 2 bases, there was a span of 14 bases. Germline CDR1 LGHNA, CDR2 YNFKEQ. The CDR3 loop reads CASSGKLAPTDTQYF. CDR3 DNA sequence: TGTGCCAGCAGCGGTAAGCTAGCCCCCACAGATACGCAGTATTTT.

CDR3 region: CASLRARGTEAFF. The CDR3, as DNA: TGTGCCAGCCTGCGAGCTAGGGGCACTGAAGCTTTCTTT. The V call is TRBV6-1, the J call TRBJ1-1, with D possibly matching TRBD1 (5 bases). The CDR3 extends over 13 amino acids. Germline assignment: CDR1 MNHNS and CDR2 SASEGT. Trimming left V 8 bases short and J 4 bases short, with 14 bases between.

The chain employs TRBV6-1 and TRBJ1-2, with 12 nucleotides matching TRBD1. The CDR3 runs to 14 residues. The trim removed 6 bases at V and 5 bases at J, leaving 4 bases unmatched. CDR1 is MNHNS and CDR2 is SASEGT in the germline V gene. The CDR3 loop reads CASRGTGGRYGYTF. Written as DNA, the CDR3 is TGTGCCAGCAGGGGGACAGGGGGCAGGTATGGCTACACCTTC.

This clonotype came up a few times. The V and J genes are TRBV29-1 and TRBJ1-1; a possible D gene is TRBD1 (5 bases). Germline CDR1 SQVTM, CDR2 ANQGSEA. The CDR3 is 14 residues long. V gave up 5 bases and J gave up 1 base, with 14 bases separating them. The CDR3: CSVNLGQGNTEAFF. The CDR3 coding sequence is TGCAGCGTTAATTTAGGGCAGGGGAACACTGAAGCTTTCTTT.

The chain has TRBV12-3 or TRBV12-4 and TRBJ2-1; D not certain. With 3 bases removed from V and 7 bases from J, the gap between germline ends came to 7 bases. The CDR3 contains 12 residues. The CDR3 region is CASSFIRNEQFF. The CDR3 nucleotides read TGTGCCAGCAGTTTTATTAGGAATGAGCAGTTCTTC.

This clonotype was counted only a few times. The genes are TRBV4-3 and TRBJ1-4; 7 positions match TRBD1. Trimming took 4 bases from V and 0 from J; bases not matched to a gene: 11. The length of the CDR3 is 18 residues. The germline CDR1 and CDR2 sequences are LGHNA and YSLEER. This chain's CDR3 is CASSRIQGNFATNEKLFF. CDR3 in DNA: TGCGCCAGCAGCCGTATACAGGGGAACTTCGCAACTAATGAAAAACTGTTTTTT.

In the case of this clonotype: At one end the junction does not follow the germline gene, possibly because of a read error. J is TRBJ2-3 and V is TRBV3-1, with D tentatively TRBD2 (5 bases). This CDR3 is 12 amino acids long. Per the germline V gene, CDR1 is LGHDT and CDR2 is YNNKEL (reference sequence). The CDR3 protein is CASSQLGDTQFF. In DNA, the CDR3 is TGTGCCAGCAGCCAATTGGGAGATACGCAGTTTTTT.

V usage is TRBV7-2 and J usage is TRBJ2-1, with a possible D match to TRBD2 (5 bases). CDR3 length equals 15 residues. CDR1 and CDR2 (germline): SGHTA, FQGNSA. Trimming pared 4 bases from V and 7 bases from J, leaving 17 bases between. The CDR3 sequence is CASSSRTAGVNEQFF. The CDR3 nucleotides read TGTGCCAGCAGCTCCAGGACGGCCGGGGTGAATGAGCAGTTCTTC.

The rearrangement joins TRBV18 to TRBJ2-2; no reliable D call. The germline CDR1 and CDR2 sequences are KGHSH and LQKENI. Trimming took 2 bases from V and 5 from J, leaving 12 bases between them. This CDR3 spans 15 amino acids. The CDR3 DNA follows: TGTGCCAGCTCACCATCCGGCGGTGCAACCGGGGAGCTGTTTTTT. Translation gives CASSPSGGATGELFF. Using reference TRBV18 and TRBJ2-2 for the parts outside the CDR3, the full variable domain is NAGVMQNPRHLVRRRGQEARLRCSPMKGHSHVYWYRQLPEEGLKFMVYLQKENIIDESGMPKERFSAEFPKEGPSILRIQQVVRGDSAAYFCASSPSGGATGELFFGEGSRLTVL.

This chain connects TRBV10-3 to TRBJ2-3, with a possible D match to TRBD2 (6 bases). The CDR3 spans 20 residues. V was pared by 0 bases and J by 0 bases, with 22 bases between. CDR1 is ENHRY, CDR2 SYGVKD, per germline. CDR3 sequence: CAISESSLAARPLSTDTQYF. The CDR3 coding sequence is TGTGCCATCAGTGAGTCGTCCTTAGCGGCCCGGCCCCTTAGCACAGATACGCAGTATTTT.

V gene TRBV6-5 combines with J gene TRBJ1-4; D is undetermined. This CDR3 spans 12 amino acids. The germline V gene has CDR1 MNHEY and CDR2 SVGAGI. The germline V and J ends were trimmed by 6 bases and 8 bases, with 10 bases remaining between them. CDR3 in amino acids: CASRSVGEKLFF. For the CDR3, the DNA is TGTGCCAGCAGGTCGGTGGGAGAAAAACTGTTTTTT.

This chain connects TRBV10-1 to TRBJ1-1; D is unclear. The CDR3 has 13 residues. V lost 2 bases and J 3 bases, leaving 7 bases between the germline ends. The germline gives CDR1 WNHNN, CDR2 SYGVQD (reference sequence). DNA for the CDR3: TGCGCCAGCAGTGAGGCACCAGACACTGAAGCTTTCTTT. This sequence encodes CASSEAPDTEAFF.

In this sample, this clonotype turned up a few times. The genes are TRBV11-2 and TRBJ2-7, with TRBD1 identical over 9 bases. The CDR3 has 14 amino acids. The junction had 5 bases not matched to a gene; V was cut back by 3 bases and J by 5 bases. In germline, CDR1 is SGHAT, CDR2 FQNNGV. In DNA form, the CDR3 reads TGTGCCAGCAGCTTTGGGACAGGGCGAAACGAGCAGTACTTC. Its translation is CASSFGTGRNEQYF.

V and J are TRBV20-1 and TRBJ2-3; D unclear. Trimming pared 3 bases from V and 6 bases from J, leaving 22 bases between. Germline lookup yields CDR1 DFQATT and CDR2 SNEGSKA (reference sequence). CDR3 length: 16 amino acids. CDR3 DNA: TGCAGTGCTAGTGTTCGAAGAGGACCCCCTCGGGATACGCAGTATTTT. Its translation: CSASVRRGPPRDTQYF.

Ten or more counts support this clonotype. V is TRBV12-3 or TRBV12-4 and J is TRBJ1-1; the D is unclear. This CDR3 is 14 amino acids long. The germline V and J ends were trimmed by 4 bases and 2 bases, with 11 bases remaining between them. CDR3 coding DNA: TGTGCCAGCAGTTCCCCGAGGAAAAACACTGAAGCTTTCTTT. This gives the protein CASSSPRKNTEAFF.

CDR3 in amino acids: CASSLMSWTGSPGELFF. Written as DNA, the CDR3 is TGTGCCAGCAGCTTAATGTCCTGGACAGGGAGCCCCGGGGAGCTGTTTTTT. The J gene is TRBJ2-2, the V gene TRBV7-2, with 8 bases identical to TRBD1. CDR1 and CDR2 from the germline V gene are SGHTA and FQGNSA. The CDR3 runs 17 residues. The J segment lost 6 bases and the V segment lost 2 bases, leaving 11 bases of the junction unmatched.

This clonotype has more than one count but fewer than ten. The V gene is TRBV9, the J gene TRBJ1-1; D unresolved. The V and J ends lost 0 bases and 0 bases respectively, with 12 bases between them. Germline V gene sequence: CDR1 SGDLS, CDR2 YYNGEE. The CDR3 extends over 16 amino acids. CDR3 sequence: CASSVVGSPMNTEAFF. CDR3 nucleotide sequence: TGTGCCAGCAGCGTAGTGGGCAGCCCTATGAACACTGAAGCTTTCTTT.